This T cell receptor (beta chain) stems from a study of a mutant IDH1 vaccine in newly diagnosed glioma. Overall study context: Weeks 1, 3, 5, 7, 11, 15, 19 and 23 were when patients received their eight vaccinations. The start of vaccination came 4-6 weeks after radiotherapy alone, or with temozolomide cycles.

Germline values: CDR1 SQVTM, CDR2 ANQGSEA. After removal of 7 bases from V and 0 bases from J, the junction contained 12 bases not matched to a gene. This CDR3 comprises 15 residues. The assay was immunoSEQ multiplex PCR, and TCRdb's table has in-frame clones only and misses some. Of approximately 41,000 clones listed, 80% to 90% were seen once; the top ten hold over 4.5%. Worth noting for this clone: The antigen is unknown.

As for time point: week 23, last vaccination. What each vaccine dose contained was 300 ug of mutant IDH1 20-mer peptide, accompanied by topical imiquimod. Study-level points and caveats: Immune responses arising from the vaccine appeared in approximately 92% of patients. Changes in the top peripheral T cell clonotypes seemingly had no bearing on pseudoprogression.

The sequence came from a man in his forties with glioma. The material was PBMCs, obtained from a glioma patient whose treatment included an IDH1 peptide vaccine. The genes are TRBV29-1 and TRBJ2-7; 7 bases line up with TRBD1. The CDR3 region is CSGGTALGLSYEQYF. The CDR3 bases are TGCAGCGGTGGGACAGCCTTAGGTCTCTCCTACGAGCAGTACTTC.